A selection of T cell receptor beta chains follows, all from one sample in a study of post-analysis software for immune sequencing data. TCRdb fed the PCR reads into MiXCR, producing one record per CDR3 protein. The profile shows 750,000 to 950,000 distinct CDR3 sequences, roughly half of them singletons. The sample comprised blood. These receptors were taken from a girl between 5 and 17 years old with multiple sclerosis. Each CDR3 is given with its conserved first and last residue. A D gene is named only where the DNA matches it firmly. Expanded clones get a size class; other rows say once, few or many, or leave the size out.

D,J,V,size,DNA,CDR3
NA,TRBJ1-4,TRBV12-3/TRBV12-4,NA,TGTGCCAGCAGTATACTAGCGGGAGGGTCGAATGAAAAACTGTTTTTT,CASSILAGGSNEKLFF
TRBD1,TRBJ2-1,TRBV29-1,few,TGCAGCGTTGACCGGGACAGGGTGATCCATGAGCAGTTCTTC,CSVDRDRVIHEQFF
TRBD2,TRBJ2-4,TRBV20-1,few,TGCAGTGCTAGAGATTACAGCGGGACGGTAAACATTCAGTACTTC,CSARDYSGTVNIQYF
TRBD1,TRBJ2-7,TRBV7-9,few,TGTGCCAGCAGCTCCCGGACGGGACAGGGGTCGAAAAGCTCCTACGAGCAGTACTTC,CASSSRTGQGSKSSYEQYF
NA,TRBJ2-4,TRBV7-9,NA,TGTGCCAGCAGCTCATCTAGGCCTGGGGTGCAGTACTTC,CASSSSRPGVQYF
TRBD1,TRBJ2-7,TRBV30,NA,TGTGCCTGGAGTGTAAGGACAGGGGGCAGTTACGAGCAGTACTTC,CAWSVRTGGSYEQYF
NA,TRBJ2-7,TRBV5-1,NA,TGCGCCAGCAGCTTGGCGGGTAGCAACCACGAGCAGTACTTC,CASSLAGSNHEQYF
NA,TRBJ2-7,TRBV5-1,few,TGCGCCAGCAGCTTGTCAGTTGGAGCCGGCTACGAGCAGTACTTC,CASSLSVGAGYEQYF
NA,TRBJ2-3,TRBV6-1,NA,TGTGCCAGCAGTGAAGGTCCCGGGGCAGATACGCAGTATTTT,CASSEGPGADTQYF
NA,TRBJ2-3,TRBV7-2,NA,TGTGCCAGCAGCTTGACTAGGTCGTCAAATACGCAGTATTTT,CASSLTRSSNTQYF
TRBD2,TRBJ2-1,TRBV20-1,NA,TGCAGTGCTAGAGTGAACGGGGGGTCCTACAATGAGCAGTTCTTC,CSARVNGGSYNEQFF
NA,TRBJ1-6,TRBV7-3,NA,TGTGCCAGCAGCTTAGGGGCTACCTCACCCCTCCACTTT,CASSLGATSPLHF
NA,TRBJ2-7,TRBV7-2,few,TGTGCCAGCAGCTTAGACTTCACCAGCTACGAGCAGTACTTC,CASSLDFTSYEQYF
NA,TRBJ2-1,TRBV20-1,NA,TGCAGTGCCAACTTAGGCGTCAGCGACGATGAGCAGTTCTTC,CSANLGVSDDEQFF
NA,TRBJ1-5,TRBV6-6,NA,TGTGCCAGCAGTGTCCAGGACAGAGACAATCAGCCCCAGCATTTT,CASSVQDRDNQPQHF
NA,TRBJ2-1,TRBV20-1,NA,TGCAGTGCTAGAGATGCCAGGGGGGGTCACAATGAGCAGTTCTTC,CSARDARGGHNEQFF
NA,TRBJ2-1,TRBV5-1,few,TGCGCCAGCAGCTACGAGGTTTATGAGCAGTTCTTC,CASSYEVYEQFF
NA,TRBJ2-3,TRBV15,NA,TGTGCCACCAGCAGGGAATTTGGGGAGCCAGCCTGGGATACGCAGTATTTT,CATSREFGEPAWDTQYF
NA,TRBJ2-7,TRBV7-6,few,TGTGCCAGCAGCCCAAAGGACCCCAGCACCTACGAGCAGTACTTC,CASSPKDPSTYEQYF
NA,TRBJ1-1,TRBV2,NA,TGTGCCAGCAGTAGGACAGACTCTGAAGCTTTCTTT,CASSRTDSEAFF
NA,TRBJ1-4,TRBV29-1,NA,TGCAGCGTTGCCGGGAGGGATCCAACTAATGAAAAACTGTTTTTT,CSVAGRDPTNEKLFF
NA,TRBJ2-5,TRBV2,few,TGTGCCAGCAGTGCCCGGGCGGGGGAGACCCAGTACTTC,CASSARAGETQYF
NA,TRBJ2-7,TRBV20-1,NA,TGCAGTGTTCGACCCGGACAGACCTACGAGCAGTACTTC,CSVRPGQTYEQYF
TRBD2,TRBJ2-1,TRBV11-1,NA,TGTGCCAGCAGCTGGATATCGACTAGCGGGTTCGGGAATGAGCAGTTCTTC,CASSWISTSGFGNEQFF
NA,TRBJ2-3,TRBV24-1,few,TGTGCCACCAGTGATTGGACCTTAAAAAGGACGCGGGCCGGGGGTTGCACAGATACGCAGTATTTT,CATSDWTLKRTRAGGCTDTQYF
NA,TRBJ2-3,TRBV11-2,NA,TGTGCCAGCAGTCGATCCGGGACTAGCACAGATACGCAGTATTTT,CASSRSGTSTDTQYF
TRBD1,TRBJ2-7,TRBV20-1,few,TGCAGTGCTAGAGAACCCGGGACAGGGGCCTACGAGCAGTACTTC,CSAREPGTGAYEQYF
NA,TRBJ1-2,TRBV30,NA,TGTGCCTCATTGTCTCGCAGGGAGCATGGCTACACCTTC,CASLSRREHGYTF
TRBD1,TRBJ1-2,TRBV3-1,few,TGTGCCAGCAGCCACTACCAAATCCTTCAGGGGGCAGATGGCTACACCTTC,CASSHYQILQGADGYTF
TRBD2,TRBJ2-5,TRBV29-1,NA,TGCAGCGTTGTGCCTAGCGGGAGGGCCGGAGAGACCCAGTACTTC,CSVVPSGRAGETQYF
NA,TRBJ2-1,TRBV29-1,few,TGCAGCGTTGAATTTATAGGGGGTCTCTACAATGAGCAGTTCTTC,CSVEFIGGLYNEQFF
TRBD2,TRBJ2-5,TRBV5-1,NA,TGCGCCAGCAGCTTGGCCGAAACGGGAGGAGAGACCCAGTACTTC,CASSLAETGGETQYF
NA,TRBJ2-7,TRBV29-1,NA,TGCAGCGTTGAAAGGTCGGGAAGCTACGAGCAGTACTTC,CSVERSGSYEQYF
TRBD2,TRBJ2-7,TRBV29-1,few,TGCAGCTCCCAGGCTGGAGGACGACTAGCGGGAGCCCACTCCTACGAGCAGTACTTC,CSSQAGGRLAGAHSYEQYF
NA,TRBJ1-5,TRBV10-3,NA,TGTGCCATCAGTGAGTTTGAGGACAGCAATCAGCCCCAGCATTTT,CAISEFEDSNQPQHF
NA,TRBJ2-7,TRBV25-1,NA,TGTGCCAGCAGTGAATCCTTGTCGAGCTCCTACGAGCAGTACTTC,CASSESLSSSYEQYF
NA,TRBJ2-5,TRBV20-1,NA,TGCAGTGCTAGAGTTGTGGACACTTGGTACCAAGAGACCCAGTACTTC,CSARVVDTWYQETQYF
NA,TRBJ2-7,TRBV12-3/TRBV12-4,NA,TGTGCCGGCAGTTTTGGACCGACCTACGAGCAGTACTTC,CAGSFGPTYEQYF
NA,TRBJ1-1,TRBV7-6,NA,TGTGCCAGCAGCTTTGACAGGATGAACACTGAAGCTTTCTTT,CASSFDRMNTEAFF
NA,TRBJ2-1,TRBV21-1,NA,TGTGCCAGCAGCAACCACCCTAGCCGGAGGCGGTACAATGAGCAGTTCTTC,CASSNHPSRRRYNEQFF
TRBD1,TRBJ2-7,TRBV29-1,few,TGCAGCGTCGCCGACAGGGCCGGCTACGAGCAGTACTTC,CSVADRAGYEQYF
NA,TRBJ2-4,TRBV5-1,NA,TGCGCCAGCAGCCCGCAGGGTCCCAAAAACATTCAGTACTTC,CASSPQGPKNIQYF
NA,TRBJ2-6,TRBV7-3,NA,TGTGCCAGCGGCCGGGCGGACCTCCCCTTACGCTCTGGGGCCAACGTCCTGACTTTC,CASGRADLPLRSGANVLTF
NA,TRBJ2-2,TRBV7-8,NA,TGTGCCAGCAGCTTGGGGTCGCACACCGGGGAGCTGTTTTTT,CASSLGSHTGELFF
TRBD2,TRBJ2-5,TRBV20-1,NA,TGCAGTGCTGCTCCTCTAGTAAGCGGGATTCAAGAGACCCAGTACTTC,CSAAPLVSGIQETQYF
NA,TRBJ2-7,TRBV19,NA,TGTGCCAGTAGTACAGGGACGATCGAGCAGTACTTC,CASSTGTIEQYF
NA,TRBJ2-5,TRBV20-1,NA,TGCAGTGCTAGAGATGCAGTGAAAGAGACCCAGTACTTC,CSARDAVKETQYF
NA,TRBJ2-7,TRBV7-9,few,TGTGCCAGCAGCTTAGGGATTCTGGGCAGGGGATTCTACGAGCAGTACTTC,CASSLGILGRGFYEQYF
NA,TRBJ1-5,TRBV12-3/TRBV12-4,few,TGTGCCAGCAGTCTCACTCGGGACGGGAATCAGCCCCAGCATTTT,CASSLTRDGNQPQHF
TRBD2,TRBJ2-1,TRBV5-5,NA,TGTGCCAGCAGCTTGGTGTGGGGGGGTGAGCAGTTCTTC,CASSLVWGGEQFF
TRBD1,TRBJ2-3,TRBV9,few,TGTGCCAGCAGCGTTATACAGGGGGCGAGGACAGATACGCAGTATTTT,CASSVIQGARTDTQYF
TRBD1,TRBJ2-7,TRBV5-1,NA,TGCGCCAGCAGCTTGAGGACGGGACAGGGTATGTACGAGCAGTACTTC,CASSLRTGQGMYEQYF
NA,TRBJ2-3,TRBV29-1,few,TGCAGCGTTGCAGGGCAGGTCACAGATACGCAGTATTTT,CSVAGQVTDTQYF